The 10 T cell receptor beta chains listed next were all sequenced from one sample in a study of human T cells and chemical hapten exposure. Indicated time point: pre-sensitization, week 0. Noted treatment: therapeutic diphenylcyclopropenone sensitization with weekly scalp DPC. TCRdb analysed the RACE reads with MiXCR anew, one entry per CDR3 protein. The top ten hold roughly 3.1% of the sample, which has about 120,000 distinct CDR3 sequences, approximately 13% seen once. Source: whole blood, taken in connection with sensitization to the hapten diphenylcyclopropenone (DPC). The receptors here all came from a woman aged 18-30 years with alopecia areata. Some clones in this sample may be carry-over from other donors' samples.

In this sample, this clonotype turned up a few times. The J gene is TRBJ1-2, the V gene TRBV27; unclear D gene. The V end lost 2 bases, the J end lost 4 bases, and 11 bases lay between the germline ends. Per the germline V gene, CDR1 is MNHEY and CDR2 is SMNVEV (reference sequence). The CDR3 spans 14 residues. The CDR3 here is CASSLAREIYGYTF. CDR3 nucleotide sequence: TGTGCCAGCAGTTTAGCAAGGGAGATCTATGGCTACACCTTC.

This clonotype was detected ten times or more. The rearrangement links TRBV18 to TRBJ1-5; D remains ambiguous. The CDR3 extends over 16 amino acids. The germline gives CDR1 KGHSH, CDR2 LQKENI. V was trimmed by 0 bases and J by 0 bases, leaving 9 bases between them. CDR3 DNA: TGTGCCAGCTCACCACCGGGAGATCTTAGCAATCAGCCCCAGCATTTT. Translated: CASSPPGDLSNQPQHF.

The chain recombines TRBV18 with TRBJ2-1, with 7 bases that match TRBD1. Trimming cost V 0 bases and J 4 bases; bases outside gene matches: 3. This CDR3 has 15 amino acids. Germline values: CDR1 KGHSH, CDR2 LQKENI. The DNA of the CDR3 is TGTGCCAGCTCACCACCGGGACAGTTTTACAATGAGCAGTTCTTC. It is translated as CASSPPGQFYNEQFF.

There are a few counts of this clonotype. The CDR3 sequence: CASSLISRQTNTGELFF. The CDR3 DNA is TGTGCCAGCAGCTTAATTTCGAGGCAGACGAACACCGGGGAGCTGTTTTTT. The genes are TRBV11-2 and TRBJ2-2; D uncertain. Trimming took off 2 bases at V and 0 bases at J, with 13 bases between the two ends. Germline CDR1 and CDR2: SGHAT and FQNNGV. The CDR3 extends over 17 amino acids.

The chain joins TRBV6-5 to TRBJ1-6, with a tentative D call TRBD1 (5 bases). The CDR3 is made up of 12 amino acids. The germline V gene encodes CDR1 MNHEY and CDR2 SVGAGI. V gave up 6 bases and J gave up 13 bases, with 13 bases separating them. The CDR3 is CASRERGRPLHF. CDR3 nucleotides: TGTGCCAGCAGGGAAAGGGGAAGGCCCCTCCACTTT.

This clonotype was observed a few times. The V and J genes are TRBV4-3 and TRBJ2-6; weak D call: TRBD1 (5 bases). Germline V gene lookup returns CDR1 LGHNA and CDR2 YSLEER. The CDR3 covers 15 residues. Trimming removed 4 bases at V and 2 bases at J, with 9 bases between. This CDR3 is CASSRLQAGANVLTF. In DNA form, the CDR3 reads TGCGCCAGCAGCCGGCTACAGGCTGGGGCCAACGTCCTGACTTTC.

Written as DNA, the CDR3 is TGCAGTGCTAGGAAGGGAGTCGAGACCCAGTACTTC. It codes for CSARKGVETQYF. The rearrangement links TRBV20-1 to TRBJ2-5; perhaps TRBD2 as D (5 bases). In germline, CDR1 is DFQATT, CDR2 SNEGSKA (reference sequence). The CDR3 contains 12 residues. The ends were cut back, 3 bases at V and 5 bases at J, with 10 bases in the middle.

This clonotype was picked up a small number of times. The chain employs TRBV7-2 and TRBJ2-5; D could derive from TRBD1 or TRBD2 (5 bases each). This CDR3 has 16 residues. Germline values: CDR1 SGHTA, CDR2 FQGNSA. The V and J ends lost 5 bases and 1 base respectively, with 17 bases between them. The CDR3 DNA is TGTGCCAGCAGCCACTCACCGGGGACGATCCAAGAGACCCAGTACTTC. Translating it yields CASSHSPGTIQETQYF.

The V and J genes are TRBV4-1 and TRBJ1-4, with D possibly being TRBD1 (6 bases). Trimming pared 2 bases from V and 12 bases from J, leaving 10 bases between. This CDR3 has 12 amino acids. The germline V gene encodes CDR1 MGHRA and CDR2 YSYEKL. The DNA for the CDR3 is TGCGCCAGCAGCCAATCGGAGGGGGAACTGTTTTTT. This translates into CASSQSEGELFF.

The chain carries TRBV18 and TRBJ2-3, with 7 bases aligning to TRBD1. The CDR3 extends over 13 amino acids. Per germline, CDR1 KGHSH and CDR2 LQKENI. J was trimmed by 4 bases and V by 5 bases; bases with no gene match: 3. This CDR3 reads CASSWTGPDTQYF. CDR3 sequence (DNA): TGTGCCAGCTCATGGACAGGACCAGATACGCAGTATTTT. The complete variable domain, with remaining parts taken from reference TRBV18 and TRBJ2-3, reads NAGVMQNPRHLVRRRGQEARLRCSPMKGHSHVYWYRQLPEEGLKFMVYLQKENIIDESGMPKERFSAEFPKEGPSILRIQQVVRGDSAAYFCASSWTGPDTQYFGPGTRLTVL.